The T cell receptor (beta chain) under discussion was sequenced for a study of blood T cell repertoires in COVID-19. Using immunoSEQ multiplex PCR, the repertoire was profiled, and TCRdb retains in-frame clones only, with some absent. Among over 200,000 clones listed, about 90% were seen once. Participant-given clinical history determined each cohort assignment. Germline values: CDR1 SGHVS, CDR2 FNYEAQ. CDR3 size: 15 residues. Trimming removed 5 bases from V and 5 bases from J; junction bases left unmatched: 10. The sample consisted of PBMCs or T cells enriched from blood (not recorded which). The chain uses TRBV7-6 and TRBJ2-5; 8 nucleotides match TRBD2. The sequence came from a woman aged 45-59 years in a cohort exposed to, infected with or recovered from COVID-19 (not recorded which). The CDR3 bases are TGTGCCAGCAGCCCGGGACTAGGTTTTGGCGAGACCCAGTACTTC. This encodes CASSPGLGFGETQYF.